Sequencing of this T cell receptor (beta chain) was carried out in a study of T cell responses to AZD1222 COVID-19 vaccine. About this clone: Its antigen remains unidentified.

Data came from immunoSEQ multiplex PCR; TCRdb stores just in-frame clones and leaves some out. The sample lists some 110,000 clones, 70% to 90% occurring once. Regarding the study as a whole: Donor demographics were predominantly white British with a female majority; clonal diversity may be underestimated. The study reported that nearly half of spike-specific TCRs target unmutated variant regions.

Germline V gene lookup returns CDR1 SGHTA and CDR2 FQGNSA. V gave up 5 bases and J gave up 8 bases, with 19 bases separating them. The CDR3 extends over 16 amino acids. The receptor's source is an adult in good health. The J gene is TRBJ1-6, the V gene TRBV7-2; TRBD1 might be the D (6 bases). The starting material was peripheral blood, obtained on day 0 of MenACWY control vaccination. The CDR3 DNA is TGTGCCAGCAGCCCAAGAGGCAGGGGAGCAGATTCACCCCTCCACTTT. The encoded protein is CASSPRGRGADSPLHF.